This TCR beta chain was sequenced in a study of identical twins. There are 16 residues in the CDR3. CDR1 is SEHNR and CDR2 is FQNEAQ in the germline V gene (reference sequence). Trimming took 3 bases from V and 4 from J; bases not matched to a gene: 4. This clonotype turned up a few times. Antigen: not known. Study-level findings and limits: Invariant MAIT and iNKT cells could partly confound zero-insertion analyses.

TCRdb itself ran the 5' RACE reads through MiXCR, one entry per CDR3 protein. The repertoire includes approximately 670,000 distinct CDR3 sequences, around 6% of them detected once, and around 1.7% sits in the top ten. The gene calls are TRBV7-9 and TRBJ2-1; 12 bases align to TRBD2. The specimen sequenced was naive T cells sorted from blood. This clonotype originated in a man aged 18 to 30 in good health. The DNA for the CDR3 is TGTGCCAGCAGCTTCCGTACTAGCGGGAGGTACAATGAGCAGTTCTTC. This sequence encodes CASSFRTSGRYNEQFF. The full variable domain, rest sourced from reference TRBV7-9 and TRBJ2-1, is DTGVSQNPRHKITKRGQNVTFRCDPISEHNRLYWYRQTLGQGPEFLTYFQNEAQLEKSRLLSDRFSAERPKGSFSTLEIQRTEQGDSAMYLCASSFRTSGRYNEQFFGPGTRLTVL.